The present T cell receptor beta chain was sequenced within a study of T-cell memory formation after mild COVID-19. Study-level information: Largely, the TCR clusters proved donor specific.

5'RACE primed from the constant segment yielded TCR alpha and TCR beta cDNA libraries bearing sample barcodes and UMIs. TCRdb used MiXCR to reprocess the 5' RACE reads, holding one entry per CDR3 protein. The sample lists 100,000 to 150,000 distinct CDR3 sequences; 5% to 6.5% were seen once. Note on this clonotype: What it binds is not known.

Study-wide results and limits: That cross-reactive memory joined was suggested by some responding clones appearing in pre-infection memory.

Losses at the gene ends were 0 bases for V and 1 base for J; bases not matched to a gene: 9. CDR3 length equals 18 residues. The germline gives CDR1 MNHEY, CDR2 SVGAGI. The receptor was derived from an adult woman who had mild COVID-19 (a few samples of this study predate the infection). Cell type and time point are not known. The chain combines TRBV6-5 with TRBJ2-3; 8 bases match TRBD1. Sequencing used PBMCs or a T cell subset sorted from them (not recorded which). CDR3 DNA: TGTGCCAGCAGTTACTCGGGGGACAGGCCCCGAGGCACAGATACGCAGTATTTT. Protein: CASSYSGDRPRGTDTQYF.